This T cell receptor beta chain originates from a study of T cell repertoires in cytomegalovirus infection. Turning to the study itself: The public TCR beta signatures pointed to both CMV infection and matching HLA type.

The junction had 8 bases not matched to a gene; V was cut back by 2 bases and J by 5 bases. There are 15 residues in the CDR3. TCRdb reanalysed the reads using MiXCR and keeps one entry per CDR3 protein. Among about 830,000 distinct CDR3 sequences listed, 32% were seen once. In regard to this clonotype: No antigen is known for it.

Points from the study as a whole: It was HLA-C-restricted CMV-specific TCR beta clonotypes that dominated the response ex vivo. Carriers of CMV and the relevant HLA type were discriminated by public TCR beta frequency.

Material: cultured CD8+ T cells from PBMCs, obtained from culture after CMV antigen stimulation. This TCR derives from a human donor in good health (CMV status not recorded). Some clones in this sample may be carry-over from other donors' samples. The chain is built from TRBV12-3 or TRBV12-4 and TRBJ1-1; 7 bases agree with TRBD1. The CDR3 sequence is CASSLSPGGLTEAFF. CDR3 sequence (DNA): TGTGCCAGCAGTTTAAGCCCAGGGGGTTTGACTGAAGCTTTCTTT.